This is a list of T cell receptor beta chains from one sample in a study of shared clonotypes between healthy human individuals. TCRdb's copy holds only in-frame clones and misses some; the assay was immunoSEQ multiplex PCR. In the table there are around 940,000 clones, 70% to 85% of which are singletons. Sequenced: memory CD4+ T cells sorted from blood. The receptors derive from a man younger than 30 in good health. Both conserved end residues are part of each CDR3. The D gene is left open where the match is weak. The listing skips clone size in some rows; elsewhere it reads once, few, many or a size class.

j_call clone_size v_call d_call cdr3_aa cdr3_nt
TRBJ2-3 few TRBV12-5 TRBD1 CASGMDRGLADTQYF TGTGCTAGTGGCATGGACAGGGGGCTGGCAGATACGCAGTATTTT
TRBJ2-6 few TRBV5-4 - CASSPYMSSGANVLTF TGTGCCAGCAGCCCATACATGAGCTCTGGGGCCAACGTCCTGACTTTC
TRBJ1-1 many TRBV5-6 - CASSLAAVMNTEAFF TGTGCCAGCAGCTTGGCCGCAGTCATGAACACTGAAGCTTTCTTT
TRBJ2-7 - TRBV2 - CASSPTPPAQEQYF TGTGCCAGCAGCCCAACTCCGCCAGCGCAAGAGCAGTACTTC
TRBJ1-6 - TRBV19 - CASLGGPDNSPLHF TGTGCCAGTTTGGGGGGCCCTGATAATTCACCCCTCCACTTT
TRBJ2-2 few TRBV10-3 - CAIRDTQHTGELFF TGTGCCATCAGGGATACACAGCACACCGGGGAGCTGTTTTTT
TRBJ1-1 few TRBV6-6 - CASSLTRSGGEAFF TGTGCCAGCAGTCTGACAAGATCGGGAGGTGAAGCTTTCTTT
TRBJ2-7 - TRBV19 TRBD1 CASSKGQGRDEQYF TGTGCCAGTAGTAAGGGACAGGGTAGGGACGAGCAGTACTTC
TRBJ2-3 - TRBV7-6 TRBD2 CASSLASGRATDTQYF TGTGCCAGCAGCTTAGCCAGCGGGAGGGCAACAGATACGCAGTATTTT
TRBJ2-3 - TRBV28 TRBD1 CASGDGTVKKDTQYF TGTGCCAGCGGGGACGGGACAGTAAAGAAAGATACGCAGTATTTT
TRBJ2-1 - TRBV6-5 TRBD1 CASYTSQGQDEQFF TGTGCCAGTTACACTAGCCAGGGACAGGATGAGCAGTTCTTC
TRBJ1-6 - TRBV14 - CASPSRLVAPLHF TGTGCCAGCCCGTCGCGGTTGGTCGCACCCCTCCACTTT
TRBJ1-1 - TRBV9 - CASSVAGTTEAFF TGTGCCAGCAGCGTAGCAGGTACCACTGAAGCTTTCTTT
TRBJ2-5 - TRBV5-1 - CASSLGGSETQYF TGCGCCAGCAGCTTAGGGGGGTCAGAGACCCAGTACTTC
TRBJ1-3 - TRBV28 - CASSFEISGNTIYF TGTGCCAGCAGTTTTGAAATTTCTGGAAACACCATATATTTT
TRBJ2-2 once TRBV7-9 TRBD1 CASSRQGDTNTGELFF TGTGCCAGCAGCCGGCAGGGGGACACTAACACCGGGGAGCTGTTTTTT
TRBJ2-1 - TRBV7-9 TRBD2 CASSLTSGGANEQFF TGTGCCAGCAGCTTAACTAGCGGGGGGGCCAATGAGCAGTTCTTC
TRBJ2-7 once TRBV9 - CASSVGDTYEQYF TGTGCCAGCAGCGTAGGGGACACCTACGAGCAGTACTTC
TRBJ2-3 once TRBV7-8 TRBD2 CASSLKPGLVNVTQYF TGTGCCAGCAGCTTGAAGCCGGGACTAGTAAACGTTACGCAGTATTTT
TRBJ1-2 - TRBV29-1 - CSVGGFMGTEGTGGYTF TGCAGCGTGGGAGGTTTTATGGGGACGGAGGGGACGGGTGGCTACACCTTC
TRBJ2-3 - TRBV25-1 - CASSEDGGGWGTDTQYF TGTGCCAGCAGTGAAGATGGAGGGGGCTGGGGCACAGATACGCAGTATTTT
TRBJ2-5 - TRBV18 TRBD2 CASSPPLAGLETQYF TGTGCCAGCTCACCACCCCTAGCGGGGTTGGAGACCCAGTACTTC
TRBJ1-6 - TRBV7-9 - CASSLSPANSPLHF TGTGCCAGCAGCTTATCCCCTGCTAATTCACCCCTCCACTTT
TRBJ2-5 - TRBV4-1 TRBD2 CASSQEPAGLETQYF TGCGCCAGCAGCCAAGAACCAGCGGGGTTAGAGACCCAGTACTTC
TRBJ2-7 - TRBV7-2 TRBD2 CASSLAQGLAGAREQYF TGTGCCAGCAGCTTAGCGCAGGGACTAGCGGGAGCCCGCGAGCAGTACTTC
TRBJ2-5 - TRBV5-1 - CASSRSGPMSETQYF TGCGCCAGCAGCCGATCAGGGCCCATGTCGGAGACCCAGTACTTC